Presented here are 3 T cell receptor beta chains from one specimen sequenced in a study of cytomegalovirus exposure and HLA in healthy donors (dated 2017 in TCRdb). Library preparation was by the immunoSEQ multiplex PCR assay. For the multiplex PCR, a mixture combining 60 forward primers for TCR Vbeta segments and 13 reverse primers for TCR Jbeta segments was used. This is the immuneACCESS table as TCRdb keeps it, with only in-frame sequences that have V and J called. A part of the clones is gone; compared with another copy, unresolved V genes explain less than half, and the rest is unexplained. This sample lists some 81,000 clones; approximately 77% were detected once. The biggest ten clones account for approximately 10% of the sample. The sequencing sample was made of PBMCs. Receptor source: a woman in her thirties or forties in good health and CMV-seropositive.

This clone was counted at least ten times. The J gene is TRBJ1-2, the V gene TRBV2; 8 bases fit TRBD1. Germline V gives CDR1 SNHLY, CDR2 FYNNEI. With V trimmed by 9 bases and J by 2 bases, 5 bases remained unmatched. The CDR3 runs 13 residues. CDR3 residues: CASNRGMNYGYTF. The CDR3 coding sequence is TGTGCCAGTAACAGGGGGATGAACTATGGCTACACCTTC.

This clone has just a few counts. The chain uses TRBV10-3 and TRBJ2-5, with a possible D match to TRBD1 (5 bases). V dropped 2 bases and J dropped 2 bases, with 9 bases sitting between them. Per germline, CDR1 ENHRY and CDR2 SYGVKD. The CDR3 totals 14 residues. DNA of the CDR3: TGTGCCATCAGTGAGGGGGCAGTGCAAGAGACCCAGTACTTC. Amino acid sequence: CAISEGAVQETQYF.

This rearrangement joins TRBV29-1 to TRBJ2-7, with D possibly being TRBD2 (5 bases). Germline V lookup: CDR1 SQVTM, CDR2 ANQGSEA. Trimming shortened V by 4 bases and J by 5 bases, and 15 bases separated the two germline ends. This CDR3 contains 13 residues. The CDR3 DNA is TGCAGCGTTGGATTCTTTATGGGAGACGAGCAGTACTTC. Translation: CSVGFFMGDEQYF.